The clone carrying this T cell receptor (beta chain) was picked up a small number of times. Its antigen is currently unknown. This specimen belongs to a study of TIL therapy for anti-PD-1-resistant metastatic lung cancer. Turning to the study itself: Patients then received nivolumab; progressors got lymphodepletion, TIL and IL-2. Median tumor PD-L1 proportion score was roughly 5.8%.

The study, taken as a whole, reports: Treatment-naive, never-smoker and oncogene-addicted patients were overrepresented in this highly selected cohort.

There are 15 residues in the CDR3. CDR1 and CDR2 from the germline V gene are LGHNT and FRNRAP. The V gene end was trimmed by 6 bases and the J gene end by 5 bases; junction bases not matched to a gene: 9. Time point described: pre-treatment sample, taken before nivolumab and TIL therapy. This was the immunoSEQ v3 assay. Libraries were sequenced to around 2 million read pairs (survey) or roughly 4.5-6 million (deep). Generated by immunoSEQ multiplex PCR, the TCRdb table keeps only in-frame clones and is missing some. The sample records 16,000 or so clones, 65% to 75% being singletons. This chain uses TRBV12-5 with TRBJ2-5; 10 bases agree with TRBD2. This TCR was recovered from a person aged 25-80 years with non-small cell lung cancer. Sequences were derived from blood, sampled at baseline. The DNA for the CDR3 is TGTGCTAGTGGCCCGGGACTAGCGACCGGGGAGACCCAGTACTTC. Amino acid sequence: CASGPGLATGETQYF.